A single T cell receptor (beta chain) is shown here with its context. Positive CCR7 selection of CD45RO-negative cells yielded the naive CD8 cells, and terminally differentiated effector memory CD45RA+ cells were excluded. Over several immunoSEQ plates, each subset's genomic DNA was distributed in even portions. Method: immunoSEQ multiplex PCR; TCRdb's copy keeps in-frame clones and lacks some. Among more than 2 million clones, 85% to 95% were seen once, and the ten largest hold 1.5% to 2%. The data originate from a study of shared clonotypes between healthy human individuals. V lost 10 bases to trimming and J lost 5 bases, with 20 bases between them. CDR1 ENHRY and CDR2 SYGVKD come from the germline V gene. The CDR3 length is 14 residues.

This sequence was found in a man between 18 and 35 years old in good health. Some clones in this sample may be carry-over from other donors' samples. The rearrangement uses TRBV10-3 and TRBJ2-5; D might be TRBD1 (7 bases). Sequences were obtained from naive CD8+ T cells from PBMCs. The CDR3 loop reads CATRGQEGLETQYF. CDR3 DNA: TGTGCCACCAGAGGACAGGAGGGATTGGAGACCCAGTACTTC.